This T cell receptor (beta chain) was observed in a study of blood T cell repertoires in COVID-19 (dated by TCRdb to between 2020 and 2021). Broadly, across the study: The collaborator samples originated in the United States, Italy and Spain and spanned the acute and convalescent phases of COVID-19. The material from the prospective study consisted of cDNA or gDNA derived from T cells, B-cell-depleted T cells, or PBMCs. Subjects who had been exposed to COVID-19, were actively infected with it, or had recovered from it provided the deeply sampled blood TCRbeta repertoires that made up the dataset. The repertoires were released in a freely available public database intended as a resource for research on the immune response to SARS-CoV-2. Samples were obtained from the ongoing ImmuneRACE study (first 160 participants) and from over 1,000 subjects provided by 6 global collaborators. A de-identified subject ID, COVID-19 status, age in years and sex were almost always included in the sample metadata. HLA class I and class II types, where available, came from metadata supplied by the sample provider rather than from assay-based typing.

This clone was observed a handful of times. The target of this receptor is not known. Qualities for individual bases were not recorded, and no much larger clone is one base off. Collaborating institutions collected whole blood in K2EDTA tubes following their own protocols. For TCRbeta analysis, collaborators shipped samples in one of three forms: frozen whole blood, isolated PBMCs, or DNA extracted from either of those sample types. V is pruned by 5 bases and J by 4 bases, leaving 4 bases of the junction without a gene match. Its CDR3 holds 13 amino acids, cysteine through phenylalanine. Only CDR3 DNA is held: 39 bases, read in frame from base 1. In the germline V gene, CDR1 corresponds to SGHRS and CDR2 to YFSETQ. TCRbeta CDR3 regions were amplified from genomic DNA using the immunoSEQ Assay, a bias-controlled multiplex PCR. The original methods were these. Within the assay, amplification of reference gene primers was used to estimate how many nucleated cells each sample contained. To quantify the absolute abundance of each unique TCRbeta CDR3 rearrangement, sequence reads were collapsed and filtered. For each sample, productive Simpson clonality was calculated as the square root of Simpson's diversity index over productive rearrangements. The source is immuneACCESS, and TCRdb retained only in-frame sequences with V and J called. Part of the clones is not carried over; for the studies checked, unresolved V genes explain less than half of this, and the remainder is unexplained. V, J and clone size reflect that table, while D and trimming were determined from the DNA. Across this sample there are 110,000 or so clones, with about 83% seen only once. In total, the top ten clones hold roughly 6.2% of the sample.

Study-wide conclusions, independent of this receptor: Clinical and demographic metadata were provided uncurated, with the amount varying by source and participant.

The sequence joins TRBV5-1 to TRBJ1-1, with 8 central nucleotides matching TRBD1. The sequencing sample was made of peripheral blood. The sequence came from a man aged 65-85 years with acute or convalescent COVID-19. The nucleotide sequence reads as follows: TGCGCCAGCAGGGGGACAGGAAGCACTGAAGCTTTCTTT. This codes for CASRGTGSTEAFF.